These 23 T cell receptor beta chains came from one sample sequenced in a study of shared clonotypes between healthy human individuals (dated by TCRdb to the early 2020s). Receptors were amplified or captured by the immunoSEQ multiplex PCR assay. The table comes from immuneACCESS by way of TCRdb, which keeps in-frame sequences with V and J called. Part of the clones is missing from these tables; in studies checked, under half for an unresolved V gene and the rest for unknown reasons. In all, the sample holds fewer than 600,000 clones, and around 78% of those were seen once. The ten largest make up around 12% of the sample. Sequencing input: PBMCs. Every receptor here comes from a woman aged 40-49 years in good health. Some clones in this sample may be carry-over from other donors' samples.

This clone has a handful of counts. The chain has TRBV2 and TRBJ2-7; unclear D gene. V shed 4 bases and J shed 4 bases, with 14 bases lying between them. The CDR3 loop spans 14 amino acids. CDR1 SNHLY and CDR2 FYNNEI come from the germline V gene. This CDR3 reads CASSADKGYYEQYF. The DNA for the CDR3 is TGTGCCAGCAGTGCCGACAAAGGATATTACGAGCAGTACTTC.

The chain joins TRBV19 to TRBJ1-4; the D gene is possibly TRBD1 (6 bases). Trimming took 1 base from V and 5 from J, leaving 14 bases between them. The CDR3 contains 16 residues. Per germline, CDR1 LNHDA and CDR2 SQIVND (reference sequence). CDR3 in amino acids: CASSIGGPGTNEKLFF. The CDR3 nucleotides are TGTGCCAGTAGTATAGGGGGTCCAGGGACAAATGAAAAACTGTTTTTT.

The chain couples TRBV18 to TRBJ2-2; 11 bases map to TRBD1. With V trimmed by 8 bases and J by 5 bases, 7 bases remained unmatched. The CDR3 consists of 15 residues. Germline V gene data show CDR1 as KGHSH and CDR2 as LQKENI. DNA for the CDR3: TGTGCCAGCGCACGCGGGACAGGGGGTACCGGGGAGCTGTTTTTT. Protein: CASARGTGGTGELFF. The complete variable domain, with remaining parts taken from reference TRBV18 and TRBJ2-2, reads NAGVMQNPRHLVRRRGQEARLRCSPMKGHSHVYWYRQLPEEGLKFMVYLQKENIIDESGMPKERFSAEFPKEGPSILRIQQVVRGDSAAYFCASARGTGGTGELFFGEGSRLTVL.

V gene TRBV30 combines with J gene TRBJ2-5; D uncertain. The CDR3 sequence is 13 residues long. Germline V CDR1 and CDR2: GTSNPN, SVGIG (reference sequence). V was clipped by 4 bases and J by 5 bases, with 14 bases between them. The CDR3 reads CAWTPGPAETQYF. The DNA for the CDR3 is TGTGCCTGGACGCCCGGGCCCGCGGAGACCCAGTACTTC.

The chain employs TRBV28 and TRBJ1-1; TRBD1 aligns across 7 bases. Germline CDR1 and CDR2: MDHEN and SYDVKM. Trimming removed 6 bases from V and 1 base from J; junction bases left unmatched: 5. The CDR3 spans 14 residues. CDR3 residues: CASSYGTANTEAFF. As DNA, the CDR3 is TGTGCCAGCAGCTATGGGACAGCGAACACTGAAGCTTTCTTT.

The rearrangement links TRBV27 to TRBJ2-2; TRBD2 matches 7 bases. J lost 0 bases, V lost 4 bases, and 2 bases had no gene match. Germline CDR1 MNHEY, CDR2 SMNVEV (reference sequence). This CDR3 is built from 15 residues. CDR3 coding DNA: TGTGCCAGCAGTTGGGGGGGACCGAACACCGGGGAGCTGTTTTTT. Translating gives CASSWGGPNTGELFF.

This chain's CDR3 is CASSLTQQRDSPLHF. CDR3 nucleotides: TGTGCCAGCAGTCTCACGCAACAGCGGGATTCACCCCTCCACTTT. The chain links TRBV7-2 to TRBJ1-6; D unresolved. The V end lost 6 bases, the J end lost 8 bases, and 17 bases lay between the germline ends. Germline V gene sequence: CDR1 SGHTA, CDR2 FQGNSA. The CDR3 runs 15 residues.

The rearrangement uses TRBV30 and TRBJ1-2; possibly TRBD1 for D (5 bases). There are 12 residues in the CDR3. Germline assignment: CDR1 GTSNPN and CDR2 SVGIG (reference sequence). V lost 4 bases and J lost 4, with 10 bases in between. The CDR3: CAWISGSYGYTF. CDR3 nucleotide sequence: TGTGCCTGGATCTCAGGGTCCTATGGCTACACCTTC. Using reference TRBV30 and TRBJ1-2 for the parts outside the CDR3, the full variable domain is SQTIHQWPATLVQPVGSPLSLECTVEGTSNPNLYWYRQAAGRGLQLLFYSVGIGQISSEVPQNLSASRPQDRQFILSSKKLLLSDSGFYLCAWISGSYGYTFGSGTRLTVV.

The V call is TRBV11-3, the J call TRBJ2-2, with a tentative D call TRBD2 (6 bases). This CDR3 is built from 16 residues. Trimming took 5 bases from V and 0 from J, leaving 13 bases between them. The germline CDR1 and CDR2 sequences are SGHNT and YENEEA. CDR3 DNA sequence: TGTGCCAGCAGCCCACCTAGCGAGTCGAACACCGGGGAGCTGTTTTTT. As protein: CASSPPSESNTGELFF.

V and J are TRBV11-2 and TRBJ1-1; D call uncertain. Germline CDR1 reads SGHAT; CDR2 reads FQNNGV. CDR3 length: 16 residues. Trimming took off 5 bases at V and 1 base at J, with 17 bases between the two ends. The CDR3: CASSPEWGATNTEAFF. CDR3 nucleotide sequence: TGTGCCAGCAGCCCAGAGTGGGGTGCCACGAACACTGAAGCTTTCTTT.

The chain couples TRBV5-1 to TRBJ2-2; 9 bases are a match to TRBD2. From germline, CDR1 is SGHRS and CDR2 YFSETQ. Trimming took 5 bases from V and 0 from J; bases not matched to a gene: 5. CDR3 length: 16 amino acids. In DNA, the CDR3 is TGCGCCAGCAGTGGTAGCGGGAGCCCGAACACCGGGGAGCTGTTTTTT. Residues: CASSGSGSPNTGELFF.

Remarks on this clone: With only one base between it and a far larger clone, this is likely a read error. This sequence joins TRBV6-1 and TRBJ1-3, with a possible D match to TRBD1 (5 bases). V dropped 3 bases and J dropped 1 base, with 7 bases sitting between them. The germline gives CDR1 MNHNS, CDR2 SASEGT. The CDR3 is 14 amino acids. The chain's CDR3 is CASSEAGSGNTIYF. The DNA for the CDR3 is TGTGCCAGCAGTGAGGCAGGGTCTGGAAACACCATATATTTT.

This chain uses TRBV7-2 with TRBJ1-1; D call uncertain. CDR1 is SGHTA and CDR2 is FQGNSA in the germline V gene. The CDR3 runs 14 residues. The V and J ends lost 6 bases and 0 bases respectively, with 11 bases between them. CDR3 DNA sequence: TGTGCCAGCAGTCTAATGACCGTGAACACTGAAGCTTTCTTT. It is translated as CASSLMTVNTEAFF. The whole variable domain, remainder taken from reference TRBV7-2 and TRBJ1-1, is GAGVSQSPSNKVTEKGKDVELRCDPISGHTALYWYRQSLGQGLEFLIYFQGNSAPDKSGLPSDRFSAERTGGSVSTLTIQRTQQEDSAVYLCASSLMTVNTEAFFGQGTRLTVV.

This clone was observed a single time. The rearrangement links TRBV5-1 to TRBJ1-1; TRBD1 is a possible D gene (5 bases). Trimming left V 1 base short and J 5 bases short, with 9 bases between. CDR1 and CDR2 (germline): SGHRS, YFSETQ. The CDR3 runs 13 residues. The CDR3 nucleotides read TGCGCCAGCAGCTTGTTCGGGGCGACTGAAGCTTTCTTT. Its protein product is CASSLFGATEAFF.

This clone was counted a few times. The chain uses TRBV2 and TRBJ2-1; 8 nucleotides align to TRBD2. In germline, CDR1 is SNHLY, CDR2 FYNNEI. The junction had 10 bases not matched to a gene; V was cut back by 8 bases and J by 7 bases. The CDR3 totals 14 residues. Here the CDR3 DNA reads TGTGCCAGCGTACGTAGCGGGAATGAAAATGAGCAGTTCTTC. This translates into CASVRSGNENEQFF.

The V and J genes are TRBV2 and TRBJ2-2, with D tentatively TRBD1 (5 bases). Germline loops: CDR1 SNHLY, CDR2 FYNNEI. This CDR3 comprises 15 residues. V shed 3 bases and J shed 4 bases, with 12 bases lying between them. CDR3 in amino acids: CASSDRAQGTGELFF. CDR3 coding DNA: TGTGCCAGCAGTGACAGGGCTCAGGGCACCGGGGAGCTGTTTTTT.

V gene TRBV7-2 combines with J gene TRBJ1-2; 7 bases fit TRBD1. Per the germline V gene, CDR1 is SGHTA and CDR2 is FQGNSA. This CDR3 region has 15 residues. V shed 3 bases, J shed 4 bases, and the junction held 8 bases outside the gene matches. For the CDR3, the DNA is TGTGCCAGCAGCTTGGGACAGCTTCTTTCCTATGGCTACACCTTC. It encodes CASSLGQLLSYGYTF. The whole variable domain, filled in from reference TRBV7-2 and TRBJ1-2, reads GAGVSQSPSNKVTEKGKDVELRCDPISGHTALYWYRQSLGQGLEFLIYFQGNSAPDKSGLPSDRFSAERTGGSVSTLTIQRTQQEDSAVYLCASSLGQLLSYGYTFGSGTRLTVV.

The chain links TRBV10-2 to TRBJ2-7, with D possibly matching TRBD1 (5 bases). The V end lost 2 bases, the J end lost 2 bases, and 13 bases lay between the germline ends. The length of the CDR3 is 15 residues. Germline-derived CDR1 and CDR2 are WSHSY and SAAADI. The CDR3: CASSEKGKYTYEQYF. DNA of the CDR3: TGCGCCAGCAGTGAGAAGGGGAAGTACACCTACGAGCAGTACTTC.

The J gene is TRBJ2-7, the V gene TRBV7-3, with a weak D call TRBD2 (5 bases). The germline CDR1 and CDR2 sequences are SGHTA and FQGTGA. This CDR3 has 15 amino acids. V dropped 3 bases and J dropped 0 bases, with 12 bases sitting between them. Here the CDR3 reads CASSLRAVSSYEQYF. Here the CDR3 DNA reads TGTGCCAGCAGCTTGCGAGCGGTAAGCTCCTACGAGCAGTACTTC.

A note on this clone: It is likely a read error: a sequence one base away is far more abundant. Other DNA sequences in this sample translate to the same CDR3. The chain employs TRBV6-6 and TRBJ2-2; unclear D gene. This CDR3 is built from 14 residues. Germline V gene data show CDR1 as MNHNY and CDR2 as SVGAGI (reference sequence). Deletions cut 6 bases from V and 3 bases from J, with 11 bases between. The CDR3 spells CASRSGTDTGELFF. The CDR3 DNA follows: TGTGCCAGCAGGTCAGGTACGGACACCGGGGAGCTGTTTTTT.

This clone was seen only once. J is TRBJ1-6 and V is TRBV18; D is unresolved. V lost 3 bases and J 7 bases, leaving 10 bases between the germline ends. Germline V gives CDR1 KGHSH, CDR2 LQKENI. The CDR3 has 14 amino acids. The CDR3 here is CASSPDITNSPLHF. CDR3 nucleotides: TGTGCCAGCTCACCCGACATAACAAATTCACCCCTCCACTTT.

This clone was seen many times. The chain is built from TRBV27 and TRBJ1-5, with 9 positions matching TRBD1. Trimming cost V 5 bases and J 9 bases; bases outside gene matches: 8. The CDR3 covers 14 residues. The V gene's germline CDR1 is MNHEY and CDR2 SMNVEV (reference sequence). The DNA for the CDR3 is TGTGCCAGCAGTCCCGACAGGGGGACTCGGCCCCAGCATTTT. Translation gives CASSPDRGTRPQHF.

This clone came up many times. The chain employs TRBV6-4 and TRBJ2-1, with 8 bases fitting TRBD2. The V gene's germline CDR1 is MRHNA and CDR2 SNTAGT. V dropped 0 bases and J dropped 3; count of bases not matched to a gene: 1. The CDR3 covers 15 residues. For the CDR3, the DNA is TGTGCCAGCAGTGACTCTAGCGGGGACTACAATGAGCAGTTCTTC. Translation gives CASSDSSGDYNEQFF.